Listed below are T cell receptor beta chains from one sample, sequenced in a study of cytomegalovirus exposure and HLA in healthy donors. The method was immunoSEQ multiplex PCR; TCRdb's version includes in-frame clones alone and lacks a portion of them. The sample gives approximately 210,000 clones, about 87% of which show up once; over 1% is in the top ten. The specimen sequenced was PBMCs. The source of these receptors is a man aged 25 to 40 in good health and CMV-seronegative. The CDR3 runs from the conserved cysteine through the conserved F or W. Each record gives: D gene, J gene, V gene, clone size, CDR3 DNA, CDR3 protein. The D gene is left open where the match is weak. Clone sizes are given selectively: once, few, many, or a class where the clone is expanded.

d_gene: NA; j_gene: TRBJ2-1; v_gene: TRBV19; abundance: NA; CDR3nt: TGTGCCAGTAGACCCACAGGGAACAATGAGCAGTTCTTC; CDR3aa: CASRPTGNNEQFF
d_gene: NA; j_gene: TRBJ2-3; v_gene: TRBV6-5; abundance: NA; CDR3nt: TGTGCCAGCAGTTACTCCGTCCCGTCCTCAGATACGCAGTATTTT; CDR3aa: CASSYSVPSSDTQYF
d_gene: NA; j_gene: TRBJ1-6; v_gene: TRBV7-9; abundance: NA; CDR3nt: TGTGCCAGCAGCCGGACTGCCGATAATTCACCCCTCCACTTT; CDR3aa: CASSRTADNSPLHF
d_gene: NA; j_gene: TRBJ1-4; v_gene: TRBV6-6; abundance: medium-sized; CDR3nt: TGTGCCAGCAGTTACGCGCGGGAAAAACTGTTTTTT; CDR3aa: CASSYAREKLFF
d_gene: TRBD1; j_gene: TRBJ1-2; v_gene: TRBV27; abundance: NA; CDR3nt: TGTGCCAGCTGGAGACAGGGAGAGGCTAACTATGGCTACACCTTC; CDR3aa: CASWRQGEANYGYTF
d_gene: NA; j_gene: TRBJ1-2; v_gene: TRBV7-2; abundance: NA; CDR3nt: TGTGCCAGCAGCTTACCCACGAGGGTTGACTACACCTTC; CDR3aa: CASSLPTRVDYTF
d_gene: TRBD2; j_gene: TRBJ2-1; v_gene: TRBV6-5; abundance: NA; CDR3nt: TGTGCCAGCAGACTAGCGGGGGGGACCTACAATGAGCAGTTCTTC; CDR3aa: CASRLAGGTYNEQFF
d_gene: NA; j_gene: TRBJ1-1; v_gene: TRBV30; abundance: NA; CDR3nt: TGTGCCTGGAATACGGGAGGGAACACTGAAGCTTTCTTT; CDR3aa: CAWNTGGNTEAFF
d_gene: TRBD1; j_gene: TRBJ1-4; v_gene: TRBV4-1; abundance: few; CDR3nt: TGCGCCAGCAGCCAAAACCCGGGACAGGGGCCGGCTGAAAAACTGTTTTTT; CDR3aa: CASSQNPGQGPAEKLFF
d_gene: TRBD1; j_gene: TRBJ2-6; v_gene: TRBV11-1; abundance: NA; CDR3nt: TGTGCCACCCGGACAGGAAGCTCTGGGGCCAACGTCCTGACTTTC; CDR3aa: CATRTGSSGANVLTF
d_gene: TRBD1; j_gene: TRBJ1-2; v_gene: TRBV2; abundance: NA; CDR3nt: TGTGCCAGCAGTGAATTGAGCCCGGGACAGGGGAACTATGGCTACACCTTC; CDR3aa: CASSELSPGQGNYGYTF
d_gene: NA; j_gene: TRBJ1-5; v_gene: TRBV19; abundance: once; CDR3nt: TGTGCCAGTACGAGAGGAGGATCTGCTCAGCCCCAGCATTTT; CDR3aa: CASTRGGSAQPQHF
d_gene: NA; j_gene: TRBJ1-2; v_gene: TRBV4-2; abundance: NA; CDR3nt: TGTGCCAGCAGCCAAGATACAGGGCGAGGCTACACCTTC; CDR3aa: CASSQDTGRGYTF
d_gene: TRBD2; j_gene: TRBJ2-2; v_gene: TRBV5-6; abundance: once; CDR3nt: TGTGCCAGCAGCTCTTTCCCCCGGACTAGCGGGAGAACCGGGGAGCTGTTTTTT; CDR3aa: CASSSFPRTSGRTGELFF
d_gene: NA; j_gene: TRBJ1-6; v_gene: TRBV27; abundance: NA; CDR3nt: TGTGCCAGCAATGGGGGGGGCTCCTATAATTCACCCCTCCACTTT; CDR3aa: CASNGGGSYNSPLHF
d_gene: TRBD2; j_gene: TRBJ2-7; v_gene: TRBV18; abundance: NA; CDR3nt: TGTGCCAGCTCACCGATTGCGAGCGGGAGGGTGGACGAGCAGTACTTC; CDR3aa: CASSPIASGRVDEQYF
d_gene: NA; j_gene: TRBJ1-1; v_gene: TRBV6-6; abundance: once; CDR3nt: TGTGCCAGCAGCCGCACAGGGCCGAACACTGAAGCTTTCTTT; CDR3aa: CASSRTGPNTEAFF
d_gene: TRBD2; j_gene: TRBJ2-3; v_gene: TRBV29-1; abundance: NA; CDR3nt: TGCAGCGTTGATACCGCGGGGGGGGGCACAGATACGCAGTATTTT; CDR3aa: CSVDTAGGGTDTQYF
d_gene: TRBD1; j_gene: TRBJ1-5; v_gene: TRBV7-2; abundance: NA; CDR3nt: TGTGCCAGCAGCTTAGGTCCAGGGGGCCGTTCGACCCAGCATTTT; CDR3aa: CASSLGPGGRSTQHF
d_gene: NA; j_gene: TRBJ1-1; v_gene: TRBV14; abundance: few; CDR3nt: TGTGCCAGCAGCCAAGCCGACGGCAGGGCGGCTCCTATAGCTTTCTTT; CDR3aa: CASSQADGRAAPIAFF
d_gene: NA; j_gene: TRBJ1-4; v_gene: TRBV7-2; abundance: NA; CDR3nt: TGTGCCAGCACAGGGGCAGCCGAGGGAAAACTGTTTTTT; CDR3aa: CASTGAAEGKLFF
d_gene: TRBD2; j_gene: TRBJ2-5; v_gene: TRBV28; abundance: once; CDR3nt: TGTGCCAGCAGGCCCGGGACTAGCGGGGACCAAGAGACCCAGTACTTC; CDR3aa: CASRPGTSGDQETQYF